The present T cell receptor beta chain was sequenced within a study of T-cell reconstitution after alpha-beta-depleted transplantation in children. Study-wide findings and caveats: Most T-cell counts and diversity one year after the transplant came from T cells that were newly produced. Where alpha-beta T cells came from about two months after transplant was reportedly several hundred expanded graft clones.

Preparation of the TCRbeta library involved a method that used unique molecular identifiers. Via MiXCR, TCRdb re-called the PCR reads, giving one row per CDR3 protein. The table shows about 300,000 distinct CDR3 sequences, with nearly 8% occurring only once. The sample holds many counts of this clonotype. Its antigen is as yet unknown. The ends were cut back, 0 bases at V and 4 bases at J, with 12 bases in the middle. The germline gives CDR1 ENHRY, CDR2 SYGVKD. This CDR3 spans 15 amino acids. The specimen was peripheral blood, collected 360 days after TCRalphabeta/CD19-depleted stem cell transplant. This sequence joins TRBV10-3 and TRBJ1-1, with a weak D call TRBD1 (6 bases). The receptor was isolated from a female patient aged 2-15 years who had a stem cell transplant for Fanconi anemia, so the T cells may come from the graft donor. CDR3 nucleotides: TGTGCCATCAGTGAGTCTCAGGGGATGAGCACTGAAGCTTTCTTT. This sequence encodes CAISESQGMSTEAFF.